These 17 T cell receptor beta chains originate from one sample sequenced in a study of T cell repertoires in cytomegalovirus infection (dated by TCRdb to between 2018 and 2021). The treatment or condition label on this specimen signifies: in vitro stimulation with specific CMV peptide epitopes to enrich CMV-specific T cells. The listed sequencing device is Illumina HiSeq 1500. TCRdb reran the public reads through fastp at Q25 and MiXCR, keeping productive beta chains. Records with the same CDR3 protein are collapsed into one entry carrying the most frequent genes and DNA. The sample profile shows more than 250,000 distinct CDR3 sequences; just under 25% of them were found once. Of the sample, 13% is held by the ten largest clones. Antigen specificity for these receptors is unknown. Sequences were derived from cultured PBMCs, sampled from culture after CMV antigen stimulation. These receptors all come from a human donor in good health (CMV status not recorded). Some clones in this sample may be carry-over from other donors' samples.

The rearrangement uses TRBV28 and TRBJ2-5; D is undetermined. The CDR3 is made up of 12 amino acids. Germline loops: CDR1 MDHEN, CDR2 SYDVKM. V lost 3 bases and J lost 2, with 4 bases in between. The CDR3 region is CASSFQQETQYF. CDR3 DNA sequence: TGTGCCAGCAGTTTCCAGCAAGAGACCCAGTACTTC.

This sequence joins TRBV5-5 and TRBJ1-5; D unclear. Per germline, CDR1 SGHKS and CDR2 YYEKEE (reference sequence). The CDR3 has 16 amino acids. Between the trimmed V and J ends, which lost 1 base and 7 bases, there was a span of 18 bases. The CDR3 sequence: CASSLQPFGIEQPQHF. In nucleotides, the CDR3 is TGTGCCAGCAGCTTGCAGCCGTTCGGCATTGAACAGCCCCAGCATTTT.

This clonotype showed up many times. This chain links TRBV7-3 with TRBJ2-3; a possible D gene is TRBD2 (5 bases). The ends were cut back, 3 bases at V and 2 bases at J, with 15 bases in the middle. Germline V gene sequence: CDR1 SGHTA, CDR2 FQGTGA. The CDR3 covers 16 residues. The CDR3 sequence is CASSFGNSDPTDTQYF. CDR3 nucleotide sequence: TGTGCCAGCAGCTTCGGTAATAGCGACCCCACAGATACGCAGTATTTT.

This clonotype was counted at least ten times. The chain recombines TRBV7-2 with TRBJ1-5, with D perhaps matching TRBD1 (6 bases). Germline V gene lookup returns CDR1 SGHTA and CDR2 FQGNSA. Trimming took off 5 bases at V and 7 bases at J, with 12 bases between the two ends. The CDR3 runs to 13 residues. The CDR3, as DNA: TGTGCCAGCAGCCCACAGGGAGGGCAGCCCCAGCATTTT. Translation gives CASSPQGGQPQHF.

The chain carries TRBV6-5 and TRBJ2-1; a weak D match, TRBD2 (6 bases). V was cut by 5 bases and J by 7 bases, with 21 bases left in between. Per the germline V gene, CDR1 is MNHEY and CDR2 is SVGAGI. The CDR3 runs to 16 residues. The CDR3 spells CASSRGRSGLLNEQFF. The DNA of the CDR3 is TGTGCCAGCAGTCGAGGACGTTCGGGACTCTTAAATGAGCAGTTCTTC.

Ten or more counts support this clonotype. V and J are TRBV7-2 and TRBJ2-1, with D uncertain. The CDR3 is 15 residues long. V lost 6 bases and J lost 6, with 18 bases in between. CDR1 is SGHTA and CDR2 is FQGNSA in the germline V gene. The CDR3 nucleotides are TGTGCCAGCAGTCAAGCGCGACCTCCTGGCAATGAGCAGTTCTTC. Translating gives CASSQARPPGNEQFF. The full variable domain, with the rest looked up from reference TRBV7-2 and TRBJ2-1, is GAGVSQSPSNKVTEKGKDVELRCDPISGHTALYWYRQSLGQGLEFLIYFQGNSAPDKSGLPSDRFSAERTGGSVSTLTIQRTQQEDSAVYLCASSQARPPGNEQFFGPGTRLTVL.

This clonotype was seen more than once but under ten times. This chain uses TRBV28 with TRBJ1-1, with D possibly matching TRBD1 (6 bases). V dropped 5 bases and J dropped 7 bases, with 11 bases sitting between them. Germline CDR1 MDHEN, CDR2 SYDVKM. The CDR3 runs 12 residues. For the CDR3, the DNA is TGTGCCAGCAGTGGACAGACACATGAAGCTTTCTTT. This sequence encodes CASSGQTHEAFF.

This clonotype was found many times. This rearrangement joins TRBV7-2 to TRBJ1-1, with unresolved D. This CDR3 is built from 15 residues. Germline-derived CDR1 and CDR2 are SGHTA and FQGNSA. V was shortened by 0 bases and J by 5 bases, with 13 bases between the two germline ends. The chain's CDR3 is CASSLALTYGTEAFF. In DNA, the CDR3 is TGTGCCAGCAGCTTAGCCCTGACTTATGGGACTGAAGCTTTCTTT.

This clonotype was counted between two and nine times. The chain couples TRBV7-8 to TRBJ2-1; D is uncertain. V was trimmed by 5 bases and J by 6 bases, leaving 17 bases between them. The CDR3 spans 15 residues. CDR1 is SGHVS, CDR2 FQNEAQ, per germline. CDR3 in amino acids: CASSHRQTRLNEQFF. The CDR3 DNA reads TGTGCCAGCAGCCACCGCCAGACTCGACTCAATGAGCAGTTCTTC. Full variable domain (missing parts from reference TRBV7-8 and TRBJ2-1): GAGVSQSPRYKVAKRGQDVALRCDPISGHVSLFWYQQALGQGPEFLTYFQNEAQLDKSGLPSDRFFAERPEGSVSTLKIQRTQQEDSAVYLCASSHRQTRLNEQFFGPGTRLTVL.

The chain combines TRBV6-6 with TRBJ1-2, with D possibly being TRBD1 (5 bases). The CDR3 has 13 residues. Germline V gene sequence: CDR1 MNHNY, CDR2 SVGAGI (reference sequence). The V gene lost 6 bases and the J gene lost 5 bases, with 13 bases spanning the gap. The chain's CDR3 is CASRLTAGYGYTF. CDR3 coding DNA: TGTGCCAGCAGATTGACAGCCGGATATGGCTACACCTTC.

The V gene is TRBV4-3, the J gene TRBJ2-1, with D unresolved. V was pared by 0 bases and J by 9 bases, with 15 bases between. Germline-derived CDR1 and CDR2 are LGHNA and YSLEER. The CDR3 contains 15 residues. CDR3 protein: CASSQDEWAGLEQFF. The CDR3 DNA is TGCGCCAGCAGCCAAGATGAGTGGGCAGGTCTTGAGCAGTTCTTC.

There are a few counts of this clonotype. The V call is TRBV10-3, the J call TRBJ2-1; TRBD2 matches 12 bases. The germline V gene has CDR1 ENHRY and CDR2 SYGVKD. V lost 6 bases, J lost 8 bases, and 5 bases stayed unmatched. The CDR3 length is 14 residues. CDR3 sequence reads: CAISPSGRADEQFF. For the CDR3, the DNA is TGTGCCATCAGCCCTAGCGGGAGGGCCGATGAGCAGTTCTTC.

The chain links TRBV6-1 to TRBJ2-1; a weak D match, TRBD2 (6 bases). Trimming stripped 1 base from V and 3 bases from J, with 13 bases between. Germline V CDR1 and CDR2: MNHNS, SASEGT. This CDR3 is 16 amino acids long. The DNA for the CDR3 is TGTGCCAGCAGTGAAGAGGTTCGCGGGATCTACAATGAGCAGTTCTTC. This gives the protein CASSEEVRGIYNEQFF.

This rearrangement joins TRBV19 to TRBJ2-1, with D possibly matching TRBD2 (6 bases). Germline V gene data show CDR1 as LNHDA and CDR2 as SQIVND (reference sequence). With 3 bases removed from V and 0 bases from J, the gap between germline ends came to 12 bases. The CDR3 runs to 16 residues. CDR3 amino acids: CASSMRSGDSYNEQFF. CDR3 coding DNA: TGTGCCAGTAGTATGCGTAGCGGAGACTCCTACAATGAGCAGTTCTTC. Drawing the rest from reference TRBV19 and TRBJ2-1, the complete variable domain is DGGITQSPKYLFRKEGQNVTLSCEQNLNHDAMYWYRQDPGQGLRLIYYSQIVNDFQKGDIAEGYSVSREKKESFPLTVTSAQKNPTAFYLCASSMRSGDSYNEQFFGPGTRLTVL.

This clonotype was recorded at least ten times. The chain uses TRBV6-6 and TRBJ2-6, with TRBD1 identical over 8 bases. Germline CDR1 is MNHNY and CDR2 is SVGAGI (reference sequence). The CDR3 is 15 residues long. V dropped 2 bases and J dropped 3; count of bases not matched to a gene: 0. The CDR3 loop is CASSYGQGGANVLTF. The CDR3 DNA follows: TGTGCCAGCAGTTACGGACAGGGTGGGGCCAACGTCCTGACTTTC.

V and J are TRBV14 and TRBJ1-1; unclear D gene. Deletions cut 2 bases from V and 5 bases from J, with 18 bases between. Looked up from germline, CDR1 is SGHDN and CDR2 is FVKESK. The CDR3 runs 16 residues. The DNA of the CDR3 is TGTGCCAGCAGCCAAATTTCTGGCCGGGGAGGGACTGAAGCTTTCTTT. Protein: CASSQISGRGGTEAFF.

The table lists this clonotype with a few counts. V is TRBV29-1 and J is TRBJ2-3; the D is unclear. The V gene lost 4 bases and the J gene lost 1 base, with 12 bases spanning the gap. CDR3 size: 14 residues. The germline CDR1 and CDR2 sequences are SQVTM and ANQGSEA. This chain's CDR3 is CSVAFLVGTDTQYF. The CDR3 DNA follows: TGCAGCGTTGCTTTCTTAGTCGGCACAGATACGCAGTATTTT.